The sequence of this T cell receptor (beta chain) was determined in a study of T cell repertoires in ileal Crohn's disease. Study summary: Surgery for a complication: stricturing in 61%, penetrating in about 39%.

Adults with ileal or ileocolonic Crohn's disease and an indication for resection were eligible. TCRdb keeps only in-frame clones here, not all; method: immunoSEQ multiplex PCR. The sample carries around 15,000 clones, about 55% recorded once. J was trimmed by 3 bases and V by 6 bases; bases with no gene match: 5. The CDR3 consists of 14 residues. CDR1 MDHEN and CDR2 SYDVKM come from the germline V gene. The chain employs TRBV28 and TRBJ2-7; 10 bases line up with TRBD1. Sequencing input: ileal tissue. This receptor was obtained from an adult with Crohn's disease. CDR3 loop: CASRTGQGRYEQYF. The DNA of the CDR3 is TGTGCCAGCAGGACGGGACAGGGGCGCTACGAGCAGTACTTC.